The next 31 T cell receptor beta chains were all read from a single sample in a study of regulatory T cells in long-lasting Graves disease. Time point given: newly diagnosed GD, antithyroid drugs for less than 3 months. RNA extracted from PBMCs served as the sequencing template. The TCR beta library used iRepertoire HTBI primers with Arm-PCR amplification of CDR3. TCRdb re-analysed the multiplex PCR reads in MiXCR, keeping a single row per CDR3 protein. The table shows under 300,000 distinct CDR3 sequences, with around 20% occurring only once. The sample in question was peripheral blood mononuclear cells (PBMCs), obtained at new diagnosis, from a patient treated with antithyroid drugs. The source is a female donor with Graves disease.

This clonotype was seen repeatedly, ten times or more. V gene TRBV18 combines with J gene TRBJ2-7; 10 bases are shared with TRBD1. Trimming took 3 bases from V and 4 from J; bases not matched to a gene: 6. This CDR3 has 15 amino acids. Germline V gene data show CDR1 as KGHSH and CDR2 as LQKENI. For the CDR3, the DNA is TGTGCCAGCTCACCCCGACAGGGGGCAGAGTACGAGCAGTACTTC. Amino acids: CASSPRQGAEYEQYF. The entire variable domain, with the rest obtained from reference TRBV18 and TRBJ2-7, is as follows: NAGVMQNPRHLVRRRGQEARLRCSPMKGHSHVYWYRQLPEEGLKFMVYLQKENIIDESGMPKERFSAEFPKEGPSILRIQQVVRGDSAAYFCASSPRQGAEYEQYFGPGTRLTVT.

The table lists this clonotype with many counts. The DNA of the CDR3 is TGTGCTAGTGGTTTAGAAGGGGGTCAGCCCCAGCATTTT. Its protein product is CASGLEGGQPQHF. The chain has TRBV12-5 and TRBJ1-5; a weak D match, TRBD1 (6 bases). Trimming removed 3 bases from V and 6 bases from J, with 9 bases in between. From germline, CDR1 is LGHNT and CDR2 FRNRAP. This CDR3 is built from 13 residues.

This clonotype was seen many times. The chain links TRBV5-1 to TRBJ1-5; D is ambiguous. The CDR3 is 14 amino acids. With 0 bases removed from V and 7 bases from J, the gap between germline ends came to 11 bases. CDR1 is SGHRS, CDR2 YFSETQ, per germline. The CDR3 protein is CASSLGPGRQPQHF. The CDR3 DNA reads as TGCGCCAGCAGCTTGGGGCCGGGTCGGCAGCCCCAGCATTTT.

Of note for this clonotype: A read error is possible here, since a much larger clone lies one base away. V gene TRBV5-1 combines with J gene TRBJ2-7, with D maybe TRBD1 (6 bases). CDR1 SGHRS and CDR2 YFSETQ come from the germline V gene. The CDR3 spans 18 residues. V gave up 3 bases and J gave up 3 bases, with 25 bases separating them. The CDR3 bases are TGCGCCAGCAGCTCGTTCGTTCAGAGTAGGGGACAAATCTACGAGCAGTACTTC. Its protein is CASSSFVQSRGQIYEQYF. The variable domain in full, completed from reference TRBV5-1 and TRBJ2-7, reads KAGVTQTPRYLIKTRGQQVTLSCSPISGHRSVSWYQQTPGQGLQFLFEYFSETQRNKGNFPGRFSGRQFSNSRSEMNVSTLELGDSALYLCASSSFVQSRGQIYEQYFGPGTRLTVT.

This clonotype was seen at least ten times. DNA of the CDR3: TGTGCCAGCAGCTTAGGGCTAGCGGGTATCCAAGAGACCCAGTACTTC. Protein: CASSLGLAGIQETQYF. The V and J genes are TRBV7-2 and TRBJ2-5, with 8 bases fitting TRBD2. The junction had 5 bases not matched to a gene; V was cut back by 1 base and J by 1 base. CDR3 length equals 16 residues. Looked up from germline, CDR1 is SGHTA and CDR2 is FQGNSA.

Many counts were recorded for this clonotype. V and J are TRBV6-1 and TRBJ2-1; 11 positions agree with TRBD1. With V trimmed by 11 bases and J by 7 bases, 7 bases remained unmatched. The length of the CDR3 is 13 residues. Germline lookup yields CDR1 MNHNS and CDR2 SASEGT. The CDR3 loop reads CACLGDRGNEQFF. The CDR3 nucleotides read TGTGCCTGTCTCGGGGACAGGGGGAATGAGCAGTTCTTC.

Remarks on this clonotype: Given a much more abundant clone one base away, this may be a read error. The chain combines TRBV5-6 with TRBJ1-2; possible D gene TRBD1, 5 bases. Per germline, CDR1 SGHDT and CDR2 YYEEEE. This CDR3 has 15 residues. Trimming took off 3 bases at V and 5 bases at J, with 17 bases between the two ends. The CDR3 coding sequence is TGTGCCAGCAGCTCGGTCCCAGGGACGATTTATGGCTACACCTTC. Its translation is CASSSVPGTIYGYTF. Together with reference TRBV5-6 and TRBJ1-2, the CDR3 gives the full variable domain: DAGVTQSPTHLIKTRGQQVTLRCSPKSGHDTVSWYQQALGQGPQFIFQYYEEEERQRGNFPDRFSGHQFPNYSSELNVNALLLGDSALYLCASSSVPGTIYGYTFGSGTRLTVV.

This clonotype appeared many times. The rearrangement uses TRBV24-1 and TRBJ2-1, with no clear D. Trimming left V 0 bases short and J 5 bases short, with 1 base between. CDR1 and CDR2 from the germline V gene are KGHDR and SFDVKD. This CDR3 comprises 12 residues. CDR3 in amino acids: CATSDLNNEQFF. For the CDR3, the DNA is TGTGCCACCAGTGATTTGAACAATGAGCAGTTCTTC.

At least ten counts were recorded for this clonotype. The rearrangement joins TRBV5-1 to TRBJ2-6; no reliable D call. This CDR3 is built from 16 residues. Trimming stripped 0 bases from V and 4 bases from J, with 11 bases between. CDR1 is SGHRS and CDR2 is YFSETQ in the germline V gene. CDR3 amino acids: CASSLEAFVGANVLTF. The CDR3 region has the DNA TGCGCCAGCAGCTTGGAGGCCTTTGTGGGGGCCAACGTCCTGACTTTC.

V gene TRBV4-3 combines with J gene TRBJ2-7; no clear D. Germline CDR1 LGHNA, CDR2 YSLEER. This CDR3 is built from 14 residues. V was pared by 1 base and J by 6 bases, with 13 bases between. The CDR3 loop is CASSQVSRSSEQYF. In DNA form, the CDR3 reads TGCGCCAGCAGCCAAGTCTCGAGGTCATCCGAGCAGTACTTC.

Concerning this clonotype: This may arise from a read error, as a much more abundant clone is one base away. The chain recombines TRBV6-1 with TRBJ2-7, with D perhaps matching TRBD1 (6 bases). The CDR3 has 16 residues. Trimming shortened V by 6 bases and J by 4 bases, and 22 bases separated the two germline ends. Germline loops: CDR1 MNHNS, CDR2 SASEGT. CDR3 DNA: TGTGCCAGCAGCTCCCGCCCGAGACAGGCGAAGTACGAGCAGTACTTC. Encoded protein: CASSSRPRQAKYEQYF.

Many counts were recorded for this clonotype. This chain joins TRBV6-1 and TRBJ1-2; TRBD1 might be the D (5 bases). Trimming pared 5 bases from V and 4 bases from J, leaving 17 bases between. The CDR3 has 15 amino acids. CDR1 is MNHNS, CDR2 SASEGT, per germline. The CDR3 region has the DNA TGTGCCAGCAGTCCCAGCCGCGGGGGGTCCTATGGCTACACCTTC. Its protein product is CASSPSRGGSYGYTF.

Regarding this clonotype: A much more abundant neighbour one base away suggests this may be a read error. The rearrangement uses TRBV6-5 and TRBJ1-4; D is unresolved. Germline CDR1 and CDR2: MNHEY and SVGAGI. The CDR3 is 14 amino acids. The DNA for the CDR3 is TGTGCCAGCAGTTCGCCGACACGGAATGAAAAACTGTGTTTT. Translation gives CASSSPTRNEKLCF.

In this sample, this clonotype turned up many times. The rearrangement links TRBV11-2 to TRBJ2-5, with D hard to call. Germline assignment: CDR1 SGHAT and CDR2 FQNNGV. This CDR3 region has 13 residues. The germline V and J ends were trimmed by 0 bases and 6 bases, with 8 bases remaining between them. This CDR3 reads CASSLEAPQTQYF. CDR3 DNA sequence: TGTGCCAGCAGCTTAGAAGCCCCACAGACCCAGTACTTC.

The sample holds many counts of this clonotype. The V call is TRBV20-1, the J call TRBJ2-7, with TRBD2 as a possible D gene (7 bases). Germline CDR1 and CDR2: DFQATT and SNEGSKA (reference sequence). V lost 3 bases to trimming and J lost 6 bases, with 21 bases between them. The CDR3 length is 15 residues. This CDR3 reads CSASLRAGQGSEQYF. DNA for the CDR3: TGCAGTGCTAGCTTACGAGCGGGGCAGGGGAGCGAGCAGTACTTC.

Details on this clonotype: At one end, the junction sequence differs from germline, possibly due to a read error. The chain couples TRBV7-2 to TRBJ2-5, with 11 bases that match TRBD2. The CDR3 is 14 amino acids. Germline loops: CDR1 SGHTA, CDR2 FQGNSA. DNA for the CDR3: TGTGCCAGCAAACTTAGCGGGGGGGAAGATACCCAGTACTTC. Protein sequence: CASKLSGGEDTQYF. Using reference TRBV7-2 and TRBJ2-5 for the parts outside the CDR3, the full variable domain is GAGVSQSPSNKVTEKGKDVELRCDPISGHTALYWYRQSLGQGLEFLIYFQGNSAPDKSGLPSDRFSAERTGGSVSTLTIQRTQQEDSAVYLCASKLSGGEDTQYFGPGTRLLVL.

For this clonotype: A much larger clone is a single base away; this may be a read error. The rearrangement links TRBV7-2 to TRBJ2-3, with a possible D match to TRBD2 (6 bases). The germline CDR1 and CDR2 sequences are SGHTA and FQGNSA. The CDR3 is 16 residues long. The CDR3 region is CARSSHLGGGTDTQYF. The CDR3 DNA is TGTGCCCGCAGCTCCCACCTAGGCGGGGGCACAGATACGCAGTATTTT. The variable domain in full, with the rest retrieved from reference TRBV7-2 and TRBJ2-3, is GAGVSQSPSNKVTEKGKDVELRCDPISGHTALYWYRQSLGQGLEFLIYFQGNSAPDKSGLPSDRFSAERTGGSVSTLTIQRTQQEDSAVYLCARSSHLGGGTDTQYFGPGTRLTVL.

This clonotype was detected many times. The CDR3 bases are TGTGCCAGCAGCTTAGGGGGTACAACCCAAGCCAGAGAGCAGTTCTTC. It encodes CASSLGGTTQAREQFF. The chain carries TRBV7-3 and TRBJ2-1; D might be TRBD1 or TRBD2, each matching 5 bases. This CDR3 is built from 16 residues. The V gene lost 2 bases and the J gene lost 10 bases, with 21 bases spanning the gap. Germline assignment: CDR1 SGHTA and CDR2 FQGTGA.

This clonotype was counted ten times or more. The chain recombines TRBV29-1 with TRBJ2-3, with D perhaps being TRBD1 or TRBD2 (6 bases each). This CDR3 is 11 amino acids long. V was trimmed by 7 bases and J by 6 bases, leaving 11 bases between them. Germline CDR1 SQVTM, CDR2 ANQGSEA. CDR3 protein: CSAEGGDTQYF. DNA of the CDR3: TGCAGCGCGGAAGGGGGGGATACGCAGTATTTT.

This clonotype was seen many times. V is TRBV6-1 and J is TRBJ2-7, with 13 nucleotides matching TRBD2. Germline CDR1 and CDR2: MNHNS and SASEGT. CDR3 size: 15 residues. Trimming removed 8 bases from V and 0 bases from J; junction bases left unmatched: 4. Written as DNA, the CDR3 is TGTGCCAGCGGACTAGCGGGAGATAGCTCCTACGAGCAGTACTTC. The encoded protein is CASGLAGDSSYEQYF.

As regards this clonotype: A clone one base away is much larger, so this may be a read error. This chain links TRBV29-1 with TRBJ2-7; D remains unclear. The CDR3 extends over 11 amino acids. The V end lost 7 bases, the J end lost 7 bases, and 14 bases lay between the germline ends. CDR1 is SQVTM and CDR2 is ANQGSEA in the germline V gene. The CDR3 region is CSASPYNEQYF. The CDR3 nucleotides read TGCAGCGCCTCCCCCTACAATGAGCAGTACTTC.

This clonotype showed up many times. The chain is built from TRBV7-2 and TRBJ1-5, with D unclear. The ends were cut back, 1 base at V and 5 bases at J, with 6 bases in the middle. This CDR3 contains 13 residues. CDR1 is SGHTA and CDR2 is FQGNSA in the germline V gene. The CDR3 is CASSLDPDQPQHF. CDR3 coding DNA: TGTGCCAGCAGCTTAGACCCCGATCAGCCCCAGCATTTT.

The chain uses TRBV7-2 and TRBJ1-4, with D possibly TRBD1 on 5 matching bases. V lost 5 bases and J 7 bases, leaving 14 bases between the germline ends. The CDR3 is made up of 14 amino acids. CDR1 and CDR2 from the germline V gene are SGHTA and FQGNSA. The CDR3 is CASSDAGPGEKLFF. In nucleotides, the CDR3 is TGTGCCAGCAGCGACGCGGGACCAGGTGAAAAACTGTTTTTT.

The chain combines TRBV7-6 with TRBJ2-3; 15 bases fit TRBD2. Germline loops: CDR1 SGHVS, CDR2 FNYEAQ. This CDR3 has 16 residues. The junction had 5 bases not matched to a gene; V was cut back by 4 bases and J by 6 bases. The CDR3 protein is CASSSGTSGRWDTQYF. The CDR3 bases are TGTGCCAGCAGCTCGGGGACTAGCGGGAGGTGGGATACGCAGTATTTT.

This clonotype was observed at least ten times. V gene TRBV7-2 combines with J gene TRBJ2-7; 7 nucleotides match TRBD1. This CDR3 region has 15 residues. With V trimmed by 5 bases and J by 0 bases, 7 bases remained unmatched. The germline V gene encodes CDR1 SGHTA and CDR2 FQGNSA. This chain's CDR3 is CASSPTTGSSYEQYF. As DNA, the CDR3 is TGTGCCAGCAGCCCCACGACAGGGTCCTCCTACGAGCAGTACTTC.

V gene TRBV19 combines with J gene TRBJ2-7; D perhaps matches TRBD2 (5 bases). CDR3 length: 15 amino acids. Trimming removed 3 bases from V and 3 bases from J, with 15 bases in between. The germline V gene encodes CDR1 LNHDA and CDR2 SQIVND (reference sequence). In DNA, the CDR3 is TGTGCCAGTAGTATGGATGGACTGTCGGTCTACGAGCAGTACTTC. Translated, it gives CASSMDGLSVYEQYF. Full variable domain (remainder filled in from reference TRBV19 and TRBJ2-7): DGGITQSPKYLFRKEGQNVTLSCEQNLNHDAMYWYRQDPGQGLRLIYYSQIVNDFQKGDIAEGYSVSREKKESFPLTVTSAQKNPTAFYLCASSMDGLSVYEQYFGPGTRLTVT.

The CDR3 region has the DNA TGTGCCAGCTCAGAGTGGGACGGACTAGCGGGAGGGCCCGGTGTTGGGTTCTTC. Its translation: CASSEWDGLAGGPGVGFF. The chain recombines TRBV7-2 with TRBJ2-1; TRBD2 agrees at 15 bases. Germline V gives CDR1 SGHTA, CDR2 FQGNSA. Germline trimming cut 8 bases from V and 15 bases from J; bases unmatched to any gene: 23. This CDR3 has 18 residues.

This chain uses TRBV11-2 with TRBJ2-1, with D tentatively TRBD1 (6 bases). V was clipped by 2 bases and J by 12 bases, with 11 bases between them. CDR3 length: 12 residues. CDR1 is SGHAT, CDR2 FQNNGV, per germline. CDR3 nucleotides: TGTGCCAGCAGCTTAACAGGGACGGGGCAGTTCTTC. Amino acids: CASSLTGTGQFF.

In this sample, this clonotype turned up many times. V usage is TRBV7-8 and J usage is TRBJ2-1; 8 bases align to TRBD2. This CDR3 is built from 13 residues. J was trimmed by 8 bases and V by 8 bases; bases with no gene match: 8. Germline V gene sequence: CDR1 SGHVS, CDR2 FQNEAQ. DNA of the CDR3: TGTGCCAGCTTGGAGCGGGAGTTACATGAGCAGTTCTTC. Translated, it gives CASLERELHEQFF.

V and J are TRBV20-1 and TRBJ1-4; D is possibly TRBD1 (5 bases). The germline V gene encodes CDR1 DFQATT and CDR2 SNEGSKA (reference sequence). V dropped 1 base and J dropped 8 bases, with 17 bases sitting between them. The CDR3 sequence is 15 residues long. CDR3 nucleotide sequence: TGCAGTGCTAGAGCCCTCGGGGACGGGAAGGAAAAACTGTTTTTT. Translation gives CSARALGDGKEKLFF.

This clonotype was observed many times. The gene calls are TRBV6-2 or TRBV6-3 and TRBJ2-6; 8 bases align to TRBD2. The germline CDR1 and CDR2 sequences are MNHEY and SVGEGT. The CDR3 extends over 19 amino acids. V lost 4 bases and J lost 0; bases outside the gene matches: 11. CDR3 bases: TGTGCCAGCAGTTCGCCAATGACTAGCGAAAGCTCTGGGGCCAACGTCCTGACTTTC. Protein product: CASSSPMTSESSGANVLTF.